This entry is about one TCR beta chain. Its antigen specificity is not known. Base qualities are missing; no much larger clone stands one base away. Library method: the immunoSEQ multiplex PCR assay. The multiplex PCR relied on a mix of 60 forward primers for TCR Vbeta segments and 13 reverse primers for TCR Jbeta segments. The CDR3 region of rearranged TCR beta genes was amplified from genomic DNA by a multiplex PCR assay. The amplified TCR beta libraries were sequenced on the Illumina HiSeq System as 87-base-pair reads. Under the source paper's analysis protocol: A later analysis counted around 72 million unique TCR beta chains across the 690 or so repertoires, and 9.5 million to 11 million of these chains were shared by at least two donors. Raw reads were error-corrected and collapsed into unique sequences with a nearest-neighbor algorithm that merged closely related sequences to remove PCR and sequencing errors. Alignment of CDR3 sequences to IMGT reference sequences was used to assign V, D and J gene segments. For a sequence to be retained, a match of at least six nucleotides was required to both a V gene segment and a J gene segment. A rearrangement counted as productive if the CDR3 had no stop codons and remained in frame with V and J, and every other rearrangement counted as non-productive. CDR3 was defined according to IMGT convention as the region running from the second conserved V-encoded cysteine to the conserved J-encoded phenylalanine. The earlier analysis of about 590 of the donors excluded sequences that lacked an unambiguous match to a single V gene segment. In an earlier analysis of approximately 590 of the donors, a V segment was called functional when productive rearrangements were above 56.7%, and segregating when the standard deviation between donors exceeded 5%. A statistical classification framework was developed to diagnose cytomegalovirus status using the catalog of TCR beta chain sequences. V and J gene assignment, in a later analysis, came from comparing TCR nucleotide sequences with IMGT/GENE-DB human TR gene sequences. The TCRdist pipeline was used in a later analysis to assign CDR3 sequences and most-parsimonious VDJ recombination scenarios. In a later analysis, each TCR beta chain was defined by its CDR3 amino acid sequence together with its V-gene family, and reads without a unique V-gene family were excluded. As a way to deal with suspected cross-contamination and a sequencing artifact, a later analysis dropped hundreds of nucleotide sequences that were highly shared and had low generation probability. In a later analysis, a clonal expansion index was calculated for each public chain from normalized within-repertoire ranks of inferred template counts. In a later analysis, generation probabilities were computed using a VDJ recombination model fitted to out-of-frame rearrangements, and the results were checked against IGoR. Hypergeometric tests were used in a later analysis to score TCR-TCR, TCR-HLA and TCR-CMV co-occurrence, with a repertoire-size bias correction applied to the TCR pairs. A later analysis estimated false discovery rates by permuting HLA or CMV assignments 20 times. A later analysis grouped co-occurring TCRs with DBSCAN, adding TCRdist sequence similarity when clustering within HLA-allele-positive subsets. For co-occurrence clustering, repertoires with fewer than 30,000 or more than 120,000 public chains were excluded, along with five repertoires with anomalous nucleotide sharing. TCRdb limited this immuneACCESS table to in-frame rearrangements with V and J called. A share of clones is missing; checked studies link under half to unresolved V genes, and the rest is unexplained. V and J calls and clone size follow that table, whereas D and trimming were derived from the DNA. The sample contains roughly 100,000 clones, around 82% of them found a single time. Of the sample, 10% to 13% is held by the ten largest clones.

From the cysteine through the phenylalanine, the CDR3 covers 13 amino acids. Solely the CDR3 DNA is kept, with 39 bases framed from the first base. Per the germline V gene (reference sequence), SGHKS is the CDR1 and YYEKEE is the CDR2. V gives up 6 bases and J gives up 7 bases, and the segment between their germline ends measures 17 bases. The data stem from a study of cytomegalovirus exposure and HLA in healthy donors (dated by TCRdb to between 2016 and 2019). Regarding the study in general: According to an earlier analysis of 587 of the donors, about 170 million T cells yielded over 100 million unique TCR beta sequences and roughly 280 Gb of sequence data. Roughly 310 gigabases of sequencing data and approximately 80 million unique TCR sequences were included in an early release covering 500 to 750 HLA-typed donors. Among the roughly 390 genotyped donors, 75% to 90% belonged to the genetic ancestry cluster associated with self-reported Caucasian donors. The study was designed to test whether signatures of past pathogen exposure could be identified by cataloging public T cell receptors. Using immunosequencing, the study profiled T cell repertoires from around 670 subjects and related those repertoires to cytomegalovirus serostatus. A separate validation cohort of 100 to 150 different subjects was used in addition to the roughly 700-subject first cohort. To predict cytomegalovirus infection status, the study combined high-throughput TCR immunosequencing, statistical association of individual TCRs with disease status, and machine learning. A later analysis re-examined previously published TCR beta repertoires from more than 650 donors and added high-resolution HLA genotyping to investigate patterns of TCR occurrence. Rather than using new phenotypic data, the later analysis identified candidate immune exposures from TCR beta sequences and from how often those sequences occurred across donors. An earlier analysis of about 600 of the donors used high-throughput TCR beta sequencing to judge whether each TCR beta V gene segment behaved as functional or pseudogenic. Donor age, sex, ethnicity and CMV serostatus were compiled alongside the repertoire data. Genome-wide SNP genotypes for about 60% of the roughly 700 donors were used in a later genetic analysis, which treated that subset as a discovery cohort. All discovery cohort repertoires had been generated on a single sequencing platform. Class I and class II HLA loci were covered by the typing at four-digit resolution. The number of typed donors differed by locus: about 620-630 for A, B, C, DRB1 and DQB1; some 500 for DQA1; fewer than 610 for DPA1; and some 430 for DPB1. Four or five DR-DQ haplotypes were treated as single units for association and clustering because of strong linkage in the cohort. Across 398 genotyped donors of the cohort, an average of roughly 250,000 unique TCR beta nucleotide sequences per donor were sequenced, and roughly a sixth of those sequences were non-productive. Findings and caveats that apply to the study as a whole: In this cohort, only TCR beta chains were sequenced, and detectable features were limited by the absence of alpha or paired-chain data. The 87-base-pair reads could not distinguish some IMGT-functional V segments, including TRBV6-2 and TRBV6-3, so those segments were excluded. A later genetic analysis associated a missense DCLRE1C variant with V-gene and J-gene trimming of TCR beta chains, and an independent cohort replicated the association. In a later analysis, the rate of TCR association differed among HLA loci, with DRB1 alleles having the most associated TCRs and HLA-C alleles having the fewest. The classifier was reported to diagnose cytomegalovirus status with high specificity and sensitivity in both the original cohort and the validation cohort. The study gave a list of under 200 TCR beta chains associated with cytomegalovirus. In a later analysis, HLA-associated TCR beta chains were found to be more clonally expanded and to have lower generation probabilities than equally common non-associated chains. Broadly in line with IMGT annotations, most TCR beta V segments showed up in productive rearrangements about 90% or about 30% of the time in an earlier analysis of 450 to 750 of the donors. The authors suggested that the approach could potentially be generalized to other disease states and immunological phenotypes. For the cohort, immune exposure information was limited to CMV serostatus. Because counts were too low, roughly 17 rarely observed V segments, including chromosome 9 orphons, were left out of the earlier analysis of some 600 of the donors. According to a later genetic analysis, donors in an Asian-associated ancestry cluster had fewer N-insertions in productive TCRs than the approximately 650-donor mean. A cluster of highly shared sequence variants was judged likely to represent a technical artifact of the sequencing pipeline. Because some donors lacked HLA typing at each locus, the association tests relied only on the typed subset. Strong co-occurrence of HLA alleles, especially DR and DQ, made assigning TCR associations to individual alleles difficult. Specific HLA alleles were associated with roughly 16,000 TCR beta sequences at a false discovery rate of 0.05 in a later analysis. While some public TCRs were present in many individuals, most TCR sequences turned up only very rarely across donors. Linkage disequilibrium might explain the correlated functional status among segregating V segments, but an unknown experimental factor could not be excluded. The presence/absence analyses assumed that sequencing depth was roughly uniform across donors, and that assumption may not be true. A further reported finding was that TCR beta sequences accurately predicted the HLA-A and HLA-B alleles for most subjects in the first cohort. According to a later analysis, parvovirus B19, influenza, CMV and Epstein-Barr virus appeared linked to several top co-occurrence clusters. Most CMV-associated TCR beta chains appeared to be HLA-restricted in a later analysis, and the HLA associations seemed to be driven largely by CMV exposure. A few of the identified cytomegalovirus-associated TCR beta chains were confirmed in vitro to be specific for cytomegalovirus antigens.

The cohort was made up of 666 healthy bone marrow donors. At the time of sampling, all cohort members were nominally healthy, though unrecorded immune exposures were likely present. The donor was CMV seropositive and was included in the group of 250 to 350 seropositive cohort members. Each donor provided a peripheral blood sample, and peripheral blood mononuclear cells were used for TCR beta sequencing. The Qiagen DNeasy Blood Extraction Kit was used to extract genomic DNA from the blood cell samples. The sequencing input was PBMCs. The rearrangement combines TRBV5-5 with TRBJ2-7; TRBD1 is possibly the D segment (6 matching bases). The receptor comes from a woman between 18 and 30 years old in good health and CMV-seropositive. The DNA reads TGTGCCAGCAACTATCCTCAGGGGCAAGAGCAGTACTTC. This is translated as CASNYPQGQEQYF.